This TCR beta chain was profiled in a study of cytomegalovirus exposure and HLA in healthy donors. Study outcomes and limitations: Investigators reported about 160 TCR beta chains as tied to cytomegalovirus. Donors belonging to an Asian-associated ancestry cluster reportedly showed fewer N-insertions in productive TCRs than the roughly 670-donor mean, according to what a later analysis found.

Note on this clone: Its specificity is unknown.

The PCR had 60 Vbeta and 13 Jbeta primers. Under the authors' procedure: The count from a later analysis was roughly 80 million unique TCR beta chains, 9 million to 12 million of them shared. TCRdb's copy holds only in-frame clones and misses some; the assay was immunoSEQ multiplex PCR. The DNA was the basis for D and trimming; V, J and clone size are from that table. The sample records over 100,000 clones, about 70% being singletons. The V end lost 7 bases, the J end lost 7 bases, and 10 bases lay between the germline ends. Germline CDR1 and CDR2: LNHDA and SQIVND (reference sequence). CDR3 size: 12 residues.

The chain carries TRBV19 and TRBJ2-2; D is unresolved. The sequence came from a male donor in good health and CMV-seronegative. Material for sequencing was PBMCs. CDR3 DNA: TGTGCCAGTAATCACATACACGGGGAGCTGTTTTTT. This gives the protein CASNHIHGELFF.